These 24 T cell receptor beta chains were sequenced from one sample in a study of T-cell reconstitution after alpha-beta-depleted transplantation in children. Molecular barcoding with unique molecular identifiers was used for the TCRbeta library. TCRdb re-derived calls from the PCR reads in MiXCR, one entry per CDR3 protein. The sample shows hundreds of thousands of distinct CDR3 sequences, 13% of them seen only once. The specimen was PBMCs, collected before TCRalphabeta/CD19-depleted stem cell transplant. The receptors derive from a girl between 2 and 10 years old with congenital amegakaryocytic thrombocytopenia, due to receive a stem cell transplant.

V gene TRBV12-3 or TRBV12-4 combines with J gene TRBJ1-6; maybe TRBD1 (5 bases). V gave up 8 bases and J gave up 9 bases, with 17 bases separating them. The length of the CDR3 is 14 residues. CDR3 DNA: TGTGCCAGCCTTAAGGACGGCGGGGGTTCACCCCTCCACTTT. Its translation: CASLKDGGGSPLHF.

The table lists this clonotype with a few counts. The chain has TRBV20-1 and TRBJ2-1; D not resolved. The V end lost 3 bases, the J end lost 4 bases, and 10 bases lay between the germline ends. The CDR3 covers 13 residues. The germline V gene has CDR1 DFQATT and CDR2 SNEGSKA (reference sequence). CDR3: CSASGERYNEQFF. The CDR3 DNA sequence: TGCAGTGCTAGCGGAGAACGATACAATGAGCAGTTCTTC.

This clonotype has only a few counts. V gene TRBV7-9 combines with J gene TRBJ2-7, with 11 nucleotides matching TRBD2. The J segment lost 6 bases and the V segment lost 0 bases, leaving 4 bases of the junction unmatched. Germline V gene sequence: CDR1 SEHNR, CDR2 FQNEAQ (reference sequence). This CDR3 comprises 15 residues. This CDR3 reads CASSLAVAGGPEQYF. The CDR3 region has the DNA TGTGCCAGCAGCTTAGCGGTAGCGGGAGGGCCCGAGCAGTACTTC.

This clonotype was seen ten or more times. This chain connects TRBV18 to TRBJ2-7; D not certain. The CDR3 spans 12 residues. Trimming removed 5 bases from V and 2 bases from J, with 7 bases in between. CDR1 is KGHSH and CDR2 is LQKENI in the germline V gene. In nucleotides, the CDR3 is TGTGCCAGCTCAACGGCAACCTACGAGCAGTACTTC. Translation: CASSTATYEQYF. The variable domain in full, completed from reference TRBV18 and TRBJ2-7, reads NAGVMQNPRHLVRRRGQEARLRCSPMKGHSHVYWYRQLPEEGLKFMVYLQKENIIDESGMPKERFSAEFPKEGPSILRIQQVVRGDSAAYFCASSTATYEQYFGPGTRLTVT.

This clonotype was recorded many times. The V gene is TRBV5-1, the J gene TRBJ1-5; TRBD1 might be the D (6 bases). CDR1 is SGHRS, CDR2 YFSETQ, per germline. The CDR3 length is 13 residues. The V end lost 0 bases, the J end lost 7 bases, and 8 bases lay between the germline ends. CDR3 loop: CASSLDREQPQHF. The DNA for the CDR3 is TGCGCCAGCAGCTTGGACAGGGAACAGCCCCAGCATTTT.

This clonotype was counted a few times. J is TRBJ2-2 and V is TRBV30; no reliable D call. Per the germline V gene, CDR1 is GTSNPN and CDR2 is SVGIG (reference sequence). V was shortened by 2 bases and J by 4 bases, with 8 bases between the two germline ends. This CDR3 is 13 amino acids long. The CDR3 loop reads CAWSPRSTGELFF. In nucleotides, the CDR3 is TGTGCCTGGAGTCCGAGGAGCACCGGGGAGCTGTTTTTT.

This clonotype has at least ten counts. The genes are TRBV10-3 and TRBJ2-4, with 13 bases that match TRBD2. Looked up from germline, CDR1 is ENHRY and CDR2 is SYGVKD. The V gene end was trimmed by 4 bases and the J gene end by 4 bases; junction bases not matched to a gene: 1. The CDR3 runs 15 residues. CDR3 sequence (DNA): TGTGCCATCAGTGGGACTAGCGGGAGAAAAAACATTCAGTACTTC. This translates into CAISGTSGRKNIQYF.

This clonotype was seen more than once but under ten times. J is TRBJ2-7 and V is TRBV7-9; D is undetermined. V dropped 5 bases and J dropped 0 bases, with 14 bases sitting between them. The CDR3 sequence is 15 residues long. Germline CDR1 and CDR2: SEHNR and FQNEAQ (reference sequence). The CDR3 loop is CASSNKDGSSYEQYF. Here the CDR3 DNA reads TGTGCCAGCAGCAACAAGGACGGATCCTCCTACGAGCAGTACTTC.

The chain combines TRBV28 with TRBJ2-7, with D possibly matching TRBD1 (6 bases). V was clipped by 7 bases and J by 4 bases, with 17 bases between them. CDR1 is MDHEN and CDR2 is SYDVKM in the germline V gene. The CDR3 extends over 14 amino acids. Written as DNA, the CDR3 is TGTGCCAGCACGCGCGCGGGTCAGGGGTACGAGCAGTACTTC. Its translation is CASTRAGQGYEQYF.

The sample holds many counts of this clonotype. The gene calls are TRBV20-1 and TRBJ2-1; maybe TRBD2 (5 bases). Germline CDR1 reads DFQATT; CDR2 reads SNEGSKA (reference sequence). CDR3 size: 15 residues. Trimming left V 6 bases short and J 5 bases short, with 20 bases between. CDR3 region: CSAPHYSVGDNEQFF. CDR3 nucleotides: TGCAGTGCCCCCCATTATAGCGTCGGGGACAATGAGCAGTTCTTC.

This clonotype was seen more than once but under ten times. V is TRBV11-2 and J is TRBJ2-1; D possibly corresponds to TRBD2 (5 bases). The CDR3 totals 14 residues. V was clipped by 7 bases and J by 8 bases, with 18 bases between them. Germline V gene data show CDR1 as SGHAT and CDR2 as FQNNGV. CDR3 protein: CASTPSSGSYEQFF. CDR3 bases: TGTGCCAGCACCCCGTCAAGCGGCAGCTATGAGCAGTTCTTC.

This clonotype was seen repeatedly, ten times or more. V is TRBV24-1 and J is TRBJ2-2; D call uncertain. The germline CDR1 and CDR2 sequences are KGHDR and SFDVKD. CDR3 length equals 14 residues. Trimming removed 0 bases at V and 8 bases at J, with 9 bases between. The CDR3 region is CATSDLYSGGELFF. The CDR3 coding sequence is TGTGCCACCAGTGATTTGTACTCCGGTGGGGAGCTGTTTTTT.

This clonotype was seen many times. CDR3 protein: CASSLLVYPLAAERETQYF. The CDR3, as DNA: TGTGCCAGCAGTTTGCTAGTCTACCCCTTAGCGGCCGAACGAGAGACCCAGTACTTC. This chain joins TRBV12-3 or TRBV12-4 and TRBJ2-5, with TRBD2 as a possible D gene (6 bases). V was clipped by 3 bases and J by 4 bases, with 27 bases between them. The CDR3 consists of 19 residues.

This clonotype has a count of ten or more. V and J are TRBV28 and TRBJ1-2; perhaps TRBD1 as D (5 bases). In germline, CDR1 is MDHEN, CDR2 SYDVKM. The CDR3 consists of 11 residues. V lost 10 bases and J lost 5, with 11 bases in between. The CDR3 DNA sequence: TGTGCCACTGGGGCAGATTATGGCTACACCTTC. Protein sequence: CATGADYGYTF.

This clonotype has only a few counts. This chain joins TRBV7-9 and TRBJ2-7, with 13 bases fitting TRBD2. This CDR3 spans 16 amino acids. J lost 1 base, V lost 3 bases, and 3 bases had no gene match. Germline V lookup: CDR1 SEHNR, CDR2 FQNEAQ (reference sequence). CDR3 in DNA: TGTGCCAGCAGCTTCCCGGGACTAGCGGGATCCTACGAGCAGTACTTC. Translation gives CASSFPGLAGSYEQYF. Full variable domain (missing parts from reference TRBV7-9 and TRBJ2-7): DTGVSQNPRHKITKRGQNVTFRCDPISEHNRLYWYRQTLGQGPEFLTYFQNEAQLEKSRLLSDRFSAERPKGSFSTLEIQRTEQGDSAMYLCASSFPGLAGSYEQYFGPGTRLTVT.

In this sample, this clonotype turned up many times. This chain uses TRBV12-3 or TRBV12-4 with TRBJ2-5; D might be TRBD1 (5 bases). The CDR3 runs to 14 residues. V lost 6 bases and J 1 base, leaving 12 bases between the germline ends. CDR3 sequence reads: CASRKQASQETQYF. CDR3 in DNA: TGTGCCAGCAGGAAACAGGCTTCCCAAGAGACCCAGTACTTC.

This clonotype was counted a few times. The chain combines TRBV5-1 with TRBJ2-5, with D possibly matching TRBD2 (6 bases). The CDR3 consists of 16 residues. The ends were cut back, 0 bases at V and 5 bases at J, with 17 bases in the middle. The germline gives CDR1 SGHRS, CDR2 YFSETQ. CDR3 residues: CASSLETTAAGETQYF. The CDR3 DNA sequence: TGCGCCAGCAGCTTGGAAACGACAGCGGCGGGGGAGACCCAGTACTTC.

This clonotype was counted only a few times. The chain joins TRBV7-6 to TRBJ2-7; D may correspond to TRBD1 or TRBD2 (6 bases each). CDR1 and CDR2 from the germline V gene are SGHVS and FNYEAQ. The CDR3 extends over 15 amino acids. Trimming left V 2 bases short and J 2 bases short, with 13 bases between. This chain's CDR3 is CASSLFEGGAYEQYF. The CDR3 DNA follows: TGTGCCAGCAGCTTATTTGAGGGGGGCGCCTACGAGCAGTACTTC.

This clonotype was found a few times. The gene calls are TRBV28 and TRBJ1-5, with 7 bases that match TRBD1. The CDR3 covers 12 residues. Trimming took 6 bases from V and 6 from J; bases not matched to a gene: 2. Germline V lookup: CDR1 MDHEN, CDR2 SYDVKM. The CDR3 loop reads CASSQGVQPQHF. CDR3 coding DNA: TGTGCCAGCAGCCAGGGGGTTCAGCCCCAGCATTTT.

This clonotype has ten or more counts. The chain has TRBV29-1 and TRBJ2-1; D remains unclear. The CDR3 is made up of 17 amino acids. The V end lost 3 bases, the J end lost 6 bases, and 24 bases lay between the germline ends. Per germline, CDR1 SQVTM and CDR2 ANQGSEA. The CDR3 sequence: CSVDDPSIRRFGNEQFF. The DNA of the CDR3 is TGCAGCGTTGACGATCCCTCGATTAGACGTTTCGGCAATGAGCAGTTCTTC.

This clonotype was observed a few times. CDR3 coding DNA: TGTGCCAGCAGGGACTACGAGTCCTACGAGCAGTACTTC. Protein product: CASRDYESYEQYF. This chain joins TRBV2 and TRBJ2-7; perhaps TRBD2 as D (6 bases). The V and J ends lost 6 bases and 1 base respectively, with 10 bases between them. The CDR3 extends over 13 amino acids. Germline V lookup: CDR1 SNHLY, CDR2 FYNNEI.

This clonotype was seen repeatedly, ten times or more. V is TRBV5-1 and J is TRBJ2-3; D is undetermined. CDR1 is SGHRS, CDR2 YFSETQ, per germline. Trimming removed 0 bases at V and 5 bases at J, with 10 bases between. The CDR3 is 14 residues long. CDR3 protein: CASSLAPVQDTQYF. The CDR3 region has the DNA TGCGCCAGCAGCTTGGCCCCAGTTCAAGATACGCAGTATTTT. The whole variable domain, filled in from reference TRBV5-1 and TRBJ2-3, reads KAGVTQTPRYLIKTRGQQVTLSCSPISGHRSVSWYQQTPGQGLQFLFEYFSETQRNKGNFPGRFSGRQFSNSRSEMNVSTLELGDSALYLCASSLAPVQDTQYFGPGTRLTVL.

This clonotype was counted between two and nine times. CDR3 sequence: CASSTRSPDTGELFF. The CDR3 nucleotides are TGTGCCAGCAGCACAAGGTCCCCTGATACCGGGGAGCTGTTTTTT. This chain connects TRBV5-5 to TRBJ2-2; unclear D gene. The germline gives CDR1 SGHKS, CDR2 YYEKEE (reference sequence). Trimming took 4 bases from V and 5 from J, leaving 15 bases between them. CDR3 length: 15 residues. The variable domain in full, completed from reference TRBV5-5 and TRBJ2-2, reads DAGVTQSPTHLIKTRGQQVTLRCSPISGHKSVSWYQQVLGQGPQFIFQYYEKEERGRGNFPDRFSARQFPNYSSELNVNALLLGDSALYLCASSTRSPDTGELFFGEGSRLTVL.

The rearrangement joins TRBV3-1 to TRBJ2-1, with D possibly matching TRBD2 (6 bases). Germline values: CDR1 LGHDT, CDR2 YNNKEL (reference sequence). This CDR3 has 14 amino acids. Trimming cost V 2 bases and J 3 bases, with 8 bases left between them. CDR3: CASSQLANYNEQFF. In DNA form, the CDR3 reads TGTGCCAGCAGCCAACTAGCGAACTACAATGAGCAGTTCTTC.